The clone carrying this TCR beta chain was seen just once. This sample stems from a study of T cell clones after liver transplantation. TCRdb's copy holds only in-frame clones and misses some; the assay was immunoSEQ multiplex PCR. The data show 9,500 to 10,000 clones, with 55% to 85% seen just once and roughly a fifth held by the top ten. This material consisted of CD8+ T cells from blood, taken at the 15-month timepoint. The clonotype originates from a human patient who received a liver transplant. Some T cells may be the graft donor's.

As DNA, the CDR3 is TGTGCCAGCAGTGCCAACATGTTCACTGAAGCTTTCTTT. Translated, it gives CASSANMFTEAFF. The genes are TRBV6-5 and TRBJ1-1; D unresolved. V was shortened by 5 bases and J by 4 bases, with 11 bases between the two germline ends. CDR1 is MNHEY, CDR2 SVGAGI, per germline. The CDR3 has 13 amino acids.